This T cell receptor beta chain originates from a study of vaccination and CD4 T cells after COVID-19. Study overall: Three convalescent patients underwent sampling at day 14 and then at days 161 to 241 post-vaccination, the study reports.

The time point: late sampling 161 to 241 days after vaccination in a few convalescent patients. Noted treatment: roughly ten-day PBMC culture with coronavirus spike peptide pools or control peptides (ViraFEST assay). Days 3 and 7 saw half the medium replaced with fresh IL-2 medium. Scientists separated out CD4+ T cells through negative selection following 10 days in culture. The CDR3 loop spans 16 amino acids. Per the germline V gene, CDR1 is SGHTA and CDR2 is FQGNSA. Unmatched junction bases numbered 11, after V lost 5 bases and J lost 5 bases. This clonotype has a handful of counts. Its specificity is unknown. Sequencing of cultured CD4+ T cell DNA used the Oncomine TCR Beta short-read assay. Scientists extracted genomic DNA from CD4+ T cells grown in culture. TCRdb called the PCR reads again in MiXCR, with one record for every CDR3 protein. The sample has 15,000 to 20,000 distinct CDR3 sequences; over 40% are singletons.

The chain has TRBV7-2 and TRBJ2-5, with 10 bases that match TRBD2. Here the sequenced sample was CD4+ T cells from blood, cultured in vitro, taken about 7 months after SARS-CoV-2 vaccination. The origin of this receptor is a human donor who had recovered from COVID-19. The CDR3 region is CASSQTAGGPGETQYF. As DNA, the CDR3 is TGTGCCAGCAGCCAAACAGCGGGGGGGCCGGGTGAGACCCAGTACTTC.